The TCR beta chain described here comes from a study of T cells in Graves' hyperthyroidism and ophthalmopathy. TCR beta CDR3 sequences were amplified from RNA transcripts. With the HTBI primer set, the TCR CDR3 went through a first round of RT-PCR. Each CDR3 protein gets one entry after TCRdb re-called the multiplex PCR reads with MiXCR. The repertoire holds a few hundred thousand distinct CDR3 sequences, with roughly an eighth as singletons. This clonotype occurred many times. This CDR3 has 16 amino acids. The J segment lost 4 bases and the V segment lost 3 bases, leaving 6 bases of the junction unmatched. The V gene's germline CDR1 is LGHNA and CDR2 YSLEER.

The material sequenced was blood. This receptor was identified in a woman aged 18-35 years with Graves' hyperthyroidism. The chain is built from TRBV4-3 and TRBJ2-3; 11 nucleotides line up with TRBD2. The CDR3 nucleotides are TGCGCCAGCAGCCAGACTAGCGGGATGAGAGCAGATACGCAGTATTTT. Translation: CASSQTSGMRADTQYF.